These T cell receptor beta chains were read from a single sample in a study of cytomegalovirus exposure and HLA in healthy donors. Profiling relied on immunoSEQ multiplex PCR, and the TCRdb table lists in-frame clones only, not all of them. The sample lists some 150,000 clones, about 71% occurring once. Material for sequencing was PBMCs. The receptors stem from a woman aged 25 to 39 in good health and CMV-seronegative. CDR3s include the opening cysteine and the closing phenylalanine or tryptophan. The D gene is left open where the match is weak. Only some rows state a clone size, as once, few, many or a class for expanded clones.

size: -; length: 18; J: TRBJ2-5; V: TRBV7-3; D: -; CDR3: CASSQPPNGGAVQETQYF; DNA: TGTGCCAGCAGCCAACCCCCCAATGGCGGAGCGGTTCAAGAGACCCAGTACTTC
size: once; length: 18; J: TRBJ1-6; V: TRBV15; D: -; CDR3: CATSRRQMPGAYNSPLHF; DNA: TGTGCCACCAGCAGAAGACAAATGCCAGGGGCCTATAATTCACCCCTCCACTTT
size: -; length: 16; J: TRBJ1-1; V: TRBV7-2; D: TRBD1; CDR3: CASSWDSGTGVTEAFF; DNA: TGTGCCAGCAGCTGGGACTCCGGGACAGGGGTTACTGAAGCTTTCTTT
size: -; length: 14; J: TRBJ1-4; V: TRBV30; D: -; CDR3: CAWSVWGGGEKLFF; DNA: TGTGCCTGGAGTGTATGGGGAGGGGGTGAAAAACTGTTTTTT
size: -; length: 14; J: TRBJ2-7; V: TRBV2; D: TRBD2; CDR3: CASRPSGSRFEQYF; DNA: TGTGCCAGCAGACCTAGCGGGAGTAGGTTCGAGCAGTACTTC
size: -; length: 15; J: TRBJ1-1; V: TRBV6-1; D: -; CDR3: CASRRTASENTEAFF; DNA: TGTGCCAGCAGACGCACAGCCTCAGAGAACACTGAAGCTTTCTTT
size: few; length: 15; J: TRBJ1-6; V: TRBV6-1; D: TRBD1; CDR3: CASSEDRGFNSPLHF; DNA: TGTGCCAGCAGTGAAGACAGGGGGTTTAATTCACCCCTCCACTTT
size: -; length: 14; J: TRBJ2-3; V: TRBV19; D: TRBD2; CDR3: CASSSRLAADTQYF; DNA: TGTGCCAGTAGTTCGAGACTAGCCGCAGATACGCAGTATTTT
size: -; length: 15; J: TRBJ2-6; V: TRBV19; D: -; CDR3: CASSIAQAGANVLTF; DNA: TGTGCCAGTAGTATAGCGCAGGCTGGGGCCAACGTCCTGACTTTC
size: -; length: 13; J: TRBJ1-5; V: TRBV30; D: TRBD1; CDR3: CAWSSGGFQPQHF; DNA: TGTGCCTGGAGTTCAGGGGGCTTTCAGCCCCAGCATTTT
size: -; length: 14; J: TRBJ2-3; V: TRBV5-4; D: -; CDR3: CASSLELATGTQYF; DNA: TGTGCCAGCAGCTTGGAGCTCGCTACGGGTACGCAGTATTTT
size: -; length: 15; J: TRBJ2-2; V: TRBV2; D: TRBD2; CDR3: CASTRTSGTTGELFF; DNA: TGTGCCAGCACCCGGACTAGCGGGACTACCGGGGAGCTGTTTTTT
size: -; length: 15; J: TRBJ2-6; V: TRBV29-1; D: TRBD1; CDR3: CSVRQGSSGANVLTF; DNA: TGCAGCGTCAGACAGGGTAGCTCTGGGGCCAACGTCCTGACTTTC
size: once; length: 14; J: TRBJ1-5; V: TRBV27; D: -; CDR3: CASSFAGTNQPQHF; DNA: TGTGCCAGCAGTTTTGCGGGGACGAATCAGCCCCAGCATTTT
size: -; length: 18; J: TRBJ2-5; V: TRBV28; D: TRBD2; CDR3: CASTSWGKGAGDQETQYF; DNA: TGTGCCAGCACCAGTTGGGGGAAAGGAGCGGGGGACCAAGAGACCCAGTACTTC
size: few; length: 16; J: TRBJ2-7; V: TRBV9; D: TRBD1; CDR3: CASSLSPRDRDYEQYF; DNA: TGTGCCAGCAGCTTATCACCCCGGGACAGGGACTACGAGCAGTACTTC
size: few; length: 14; J: TRBJ1-4; V: TRBV7-2; D: -; CDR3: CASSLVGPNEKLFF; DNA: TGTGCCAGCAGCTTAGTTGGCCCCAATGAAAAACTGTTTTTT
size: -; length: 13; J: TRBJ1-4; V: TRBV6-5; D: -; CDR3: CASSAQGNEKLFF; DNA: TGTGCCAGCAGTGCCCAGGGAAATGAAAAACTGTTTTTT
size: -; length: 14; J: TRBJ1-4; V: TRBV28; D: -; CDR3: CASSLISTNEKLFF; DNA: TGTGCCAGCAGTTTAATAAGCACTAATGAAAAACTGTTTTTT
size: -; length: 13; J: TRBJ1-5; V: TRBV19; D: -; CDR3: CASRSSREQPQHF; DNA: TGTGCCAGTAGGAGCTCTCGGGAACAGCCCCAGCATTTT
size: -; length: 13; J: TRBJ2-1; V: TRBV6-5; D: TRBD1; CDR3: CASRPGGYNEQFF; DNA: TGTGCCAGCAGGCCAGGGGGCTACAATGAGCAGTTCTTC
size: once; length: 14; J: TRBJ1-1; V: TRBV2; D: TRBD1; CDR3: CASSDGQGNTEAFF; DNA: TGTGCCAGCAGTGACGGACAGGGGAACACTGAAGCTTTCTTT
size: -; length: 15; J: TRBJ1-3; V: TRBV18; D: -; CDR3: CASSPPQASGNTIYF; DNA: TGTGCCAGCTCACCTCCACAGGCTTCTGGAAACACCATATATTTT
size: -; length: 15; J: TRBJ2-1; V: TRBV5-1; D: TRBD1; CDR3: CASSPSGQGNNEQFF; DNA: TGCGCCAGCAGCCCATCGGGACAGGGTAATAATGAGCAGTTCTTC
size: -; length: 16; J: TRBJ1-6; V: TRBV7-9; D: -; CDR3: CASSFQVSSYNSPLHF; DNA: TGTGCCAGCAGCTTTCAAGTGAGCTCCTATAATTCACCCCTCCACTTT
size: -; length: 14; J: TRBJ2-1; V: TRBV4-2; D: -; CDR3: CASSQDTGAGEQFF; DNA: TGTGCCAGCAGCCAAGATACAGGGGCGGGGGAGCAGTTCTTC
size: once; length: 14; J: TRBJ1-2; V: TRBV2; D: -; CDR3: CASSGRGRGRGYTF; DNA: TGTGCCAGCAGTGGAAGGGGGAGAGGAAGGGGCTACACCTTC
size: once; length: 15; J: TRBJ1-6; V: TRBV6-5; D: -; CDR3: CASSYSGTVNSPLHF; DNA: TGTGCCAGCAGTTACTCGGGCACGGTTAATTCACCCCTCCACTTT
size: -; length: 11; J: TRBJ1-1; V: TRBV20-1; D: -; CDR3: CSAQGTTEAFF; DNA: TGCAGTGCTCAGGGGACCACTGAAGCTTTCTTT
size: -; length: 16; J: TRBJ2-1; V: TRBV9; D: TRBD1; CDR3: CASSVDGTGRPDEQFF; DNA: TGTGCCAGCAGCGTGGATGGGACAGGGAGACCAGATGAGCAGTTCTTC
size: -; length: 14; J: TRBJ2-7; V: TRBV9; D: TRBD2; CDR3: CASSVGLEGYEQYF; DNA: TGTGCCAGCAGCGTCGGACTAGAGGGCTACGAGCAGTACTTC
size: -; length: 12; J: TRBJ2-7; V: TRBV7-9; D: -; CDR3: CASSLQGTEQYF; DNA: TGTGCCAGCAGCCTACAGGGTACCGAGCAGTACTTC
size: -; length: 16; J: TRBJ2-1; V: TRBV4-1; D: -; CDR3: CASSQEIVDFWNEQFF; DNA: TGCGCCAGCAGCCAAGAAATAGTTGATTTTTGGAATGAGCAGTTCTTC
size: few; length: 15; J: TRBJ1-3; V: TRBV28; D: -; CDR3: CASSLGGSSGNTIYF; DNA: TGTGCCAGCAGTCTCGGGGGGAGCTCTGGAAACACCATATATTTT
size: -; length: 15; J: TRBJ2-3; V: TRBV7-2; D: TRBD2; CDR3: CASRPLGGGTDTQYF; DNA: TGTGCCAGCAGACCCTTGGGGGGGGGCACAGATACGCAGTATTTT
size: -; length: 13; J: TRBJ1-5; V: TRBV5-4; D: -; CDR3: CASSLDRNQPQHF; DNA: TGTGCCAGCAGCTTGGACAGGAATCAGCCCCAGCATTTT
size: -; length: 15; J: TRBJ1-2; V: TRBV27; D: -; CDR3: CASSPWSGEARGYTF; DNA: TGTGCCAGCAGCCCATGGTCCGGGGAGGCCAGGGGCTACACCTTC
size: -; length: 14; J: TRBJ1-3; V: TRBV13; D: -; CDR3: CASSSVGSGNTIYF; DNA: TGTGCCAGCAGTTCGGTTGGCTCTGGAAACACCATATATTTT
size: few; length: 18; J: TRBJ2-1; V: TRBV18; D: TRBD2; CDR3: CASLSRGASGNIYNEQFF; DNA: TGTGCCAGCTTATCCCGGGGAGCTAGCGGGAATATCTACAATGAGCAGTTCTTC
size: few; length: 13; J: TRBJ1-5; V: TRBV4-1; D: -; CDR3: CASSQGGNQPQHF; DNA: TGCGCCAGCAGCCAGGGGGGAAATCAGCCCCAGCATTTT
size: once; length: 20; J: TRBJ2-1; V: TRBV4-1; D: TRBD2; CDR3: CASSQDREAILAGIDNEQFF; DNA: TGCGCCAGCAGCCAAGATAGGGAGGCGATCCTAGCGGGGATAGACAATGAGCAGTTCTTC
size: once; length: 15; J: TRBJ1-4; V: TRBV2; D: TRBD1; CDR3: CASSGTGGTNEKLFF; DNA: TGTGCCAGCAGCGGGACAGGGGGCACTAATGAAAAACTGTTTTTT
size: -; length: 14; J: TRBJ1-5; V: TRBV19; D: -; CDR3: CASSMSAGYQPQHF; DNA: TGTGCCAGTAGTATGTCAGCAGGGTATCAGCCCCAGCATTTT
size: -; length: 12; J: TRBJ1-2; V: TRBV7-6; D: TRBD1; CDR3: CASSPEDRSYTF; DNA: TGTGCCAGCAGCCCGGAGGACAGGAGCTACACCTTC
size: -; length: 13; J: TRBJ1-5; V: TRBV30; D: -; CDR3: CAWSVRGGQPQHF; DNA: TGTGCCTGGAGTGTAAGGGGAGGCCAGCCCCAGCATTTT
size: -; length: 13; J: TRBJ1-1; V: TRBV27; D: -; CDR3: CASSSLGGREAFF; DNA: TGTGCCAGCAGTTCCCTGGGGGGGCGTGAAGCTTTCTTT
size: few; length: 13; J: TRBJ1-1; V: TRBV6-5; D: -; CDR3: CASSRSRGTEAFF; DNA: TGTGCCAGCAGCCGAAGTCGGGGTACTGAAGCTTTCTTT
size: -; length: 13; J: TRBJ1-2; V: TRBV19; D: -; CDR3: CASSIQDSYGYTF; DNA: TGTGCCAGTAGTATTCAGGACAGCTATGGCTACACCTTC
size: -; length: 14; J: TRBJ2-7; V: TRBV30; D: -; CDR3: CAWSVAANFYEQYF; DNA: TGTGCCTGGAGTGTAGCGGCGAATTTCTACGAGCAGTACTTC
size: few; length: 15; J: TRBJ1-2; V: TRBV10-3; D: -; CDR3: CAISESRTANYGYTF; DNA: TGTGCCATCAGTGAATCACGGACAGCAAACTATGGCTACACCTTC
size: -; length: 14; J: TRBJ1-2; V: TRBV7-2; D: -; CDR3: CASSFAPSGYGYTF; DNA: TGTGCCAGCAGCTTTGCTCCTAGCGGCTATGGCTACACCTTC
size: -; length: 16; J: TRBJ2-1; V: TRBV4-2; D: TRBD2; CDR3: CASSHSGTTRGNEQFF; DNA: TGTGCCAGCAGCCACTCCGGGACTACTCGCGGGAATGAGCAGTTCTTC
size: once; length: 14; J: TRBJ1-1; V: TRBV7-9; D: TRBD1; CDR3: CASSLGTGETEAFF; DNA: TGTGCCAGCAGCTTAGGGACAGGGGAAACTGAAGCTTTCTTT
size: -; length: 14; J: TRBJ1-2; V: TRBV6-1; D: TRBD1; CDR3: CASANPGTGGGYTF; DNA: TGTGCCAGCGCAAACCCCGGGACAGGAGGTGGCTACACCTTC
size: -; length: 17; J: TRBJ2-7; V: TRBV4-1; D: TRBD2; CDR3: CASSQNKREVFSYEQYF; DNA: TGCGCCAGCAGCCAAAATAAGCGGGAGGTGTTCTCCTACGAGCAGTACTTC
size: -; length: 12; J: TRBJ2-7; V: TRBV2; D: -; CDR3: CASTGGGYEQYF; DNA: TGTGCCAGTACAGGTGGTGGCTACGAGCAGTACTTC